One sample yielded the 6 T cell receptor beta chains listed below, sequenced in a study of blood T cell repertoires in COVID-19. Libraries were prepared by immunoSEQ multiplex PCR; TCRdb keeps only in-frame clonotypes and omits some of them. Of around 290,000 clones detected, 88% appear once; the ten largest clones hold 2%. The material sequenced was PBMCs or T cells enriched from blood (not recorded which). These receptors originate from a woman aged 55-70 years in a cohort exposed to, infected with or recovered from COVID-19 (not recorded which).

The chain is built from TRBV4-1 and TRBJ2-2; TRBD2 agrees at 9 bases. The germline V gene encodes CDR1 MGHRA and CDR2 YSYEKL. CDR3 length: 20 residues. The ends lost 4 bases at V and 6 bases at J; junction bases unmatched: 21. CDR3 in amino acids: CASSLQRGRVSGRDAGELFF. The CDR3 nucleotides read TGCGCCAGCAGCCTCCAGAGGGGTAGAGTTAGCGGGAGAGACGCCGGGGAGCTGTTTTTT.

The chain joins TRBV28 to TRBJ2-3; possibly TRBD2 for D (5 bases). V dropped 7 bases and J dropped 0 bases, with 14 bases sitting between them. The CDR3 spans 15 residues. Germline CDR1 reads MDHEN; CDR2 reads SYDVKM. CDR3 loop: CASIGETPSTDTQYF. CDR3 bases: TGTGCCAGCATCGGGGAGACACCCAGCACAGATACGCAGTATTTT.

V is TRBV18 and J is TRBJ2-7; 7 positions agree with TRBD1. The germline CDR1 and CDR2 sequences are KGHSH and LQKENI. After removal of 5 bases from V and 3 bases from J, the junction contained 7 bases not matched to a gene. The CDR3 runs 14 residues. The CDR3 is CASSNQGQSYEQYF. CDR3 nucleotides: TGTGCCAGCTCAAACCAGGGACAGAGCTACGAGCAGTACTTC.

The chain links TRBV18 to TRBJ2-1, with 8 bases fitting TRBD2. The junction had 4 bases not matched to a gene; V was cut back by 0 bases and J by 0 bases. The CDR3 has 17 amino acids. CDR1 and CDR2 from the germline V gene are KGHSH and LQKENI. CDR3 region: CASSPPLAGSSYNEQFF. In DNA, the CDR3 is TGTGCCAGCTCACCACCCTTAGCGGGGAGCTCCTACAATGAGCAGTTCTTC.

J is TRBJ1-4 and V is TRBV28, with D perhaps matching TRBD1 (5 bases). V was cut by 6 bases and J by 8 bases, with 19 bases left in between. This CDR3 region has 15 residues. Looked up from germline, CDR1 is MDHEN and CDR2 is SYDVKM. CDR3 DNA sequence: TGTGCCAGCAGCCCCCCCGCGGGGGTCGAGGAAAAACTGTTTTTT. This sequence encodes CASSPPAGVEEKLFF.

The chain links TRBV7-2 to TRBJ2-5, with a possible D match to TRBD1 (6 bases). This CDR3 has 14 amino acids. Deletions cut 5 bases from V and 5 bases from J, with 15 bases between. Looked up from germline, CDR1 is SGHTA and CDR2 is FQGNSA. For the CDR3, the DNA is TGTGCCAGCAGCAGAAACAGGGTTGACGAGACCCAGTACTTC. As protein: CASSRNRVDETQYF.